What follows describes a single TCR beta chain. TCRdb keeps only in-frame clones here, not all; method: immunoSEQ multiplex PCR. The table includes approximately 44,000 clones, about 95% detected once. Treatment: preoperative locoregional IRX-2 cytokine immunotherapy. Germline V gene lookup returns CDR1 KGHSH and CDR2 LQKENI. The CDR3 length is 12 residues. Trimming left V 2 bases short and J 7 bases short, with 9 bases between. This sample was included in a study of preoperative IRX-2 immunotherapy in early breast cancer. The material was tumor tissue, obtained after IRX-2 immunotherapy. The genes are TRBV18 and TRBJ2-7, with D hard to call. This clonotype was sampled from a human donor with breast cancer. CDR3: CASSPATVEQYF. The CDR3 DNA reads TGTGCCAGCTCACCAGCGACCGTGGAGCAGTACTTC. The full variable domain, rest sourced from reference TRBV18 and TRBJ2-7, is NAGVMQNPRHLVRRRGQEARLRCSPMKGHSHVYWYRQLPEEGLKFMVYLQKENIIDESGMPKERFSAEFPKEGPSILRIQQVVRGDSAAYFCASSPATVEQYFGPGTRLTVT.